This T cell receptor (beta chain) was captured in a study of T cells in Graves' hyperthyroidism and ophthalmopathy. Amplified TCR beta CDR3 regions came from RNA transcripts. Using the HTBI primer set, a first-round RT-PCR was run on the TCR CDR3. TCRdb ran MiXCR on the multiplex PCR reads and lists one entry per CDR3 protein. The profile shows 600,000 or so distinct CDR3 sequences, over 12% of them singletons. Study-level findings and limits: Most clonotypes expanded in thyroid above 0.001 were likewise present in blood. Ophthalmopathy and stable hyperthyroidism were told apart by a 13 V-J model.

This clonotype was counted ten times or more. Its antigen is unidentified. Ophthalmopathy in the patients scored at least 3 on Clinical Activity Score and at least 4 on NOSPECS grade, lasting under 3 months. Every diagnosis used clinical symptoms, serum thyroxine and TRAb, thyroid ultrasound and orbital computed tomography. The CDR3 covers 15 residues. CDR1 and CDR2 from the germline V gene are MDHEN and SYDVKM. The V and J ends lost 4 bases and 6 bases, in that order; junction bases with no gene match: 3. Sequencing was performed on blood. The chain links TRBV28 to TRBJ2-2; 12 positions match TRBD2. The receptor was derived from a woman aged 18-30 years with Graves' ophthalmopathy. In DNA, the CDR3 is TGTGCCAGCAGTTCGGGACTAGCGGGCCCCGGGGAGCTGTTTTTT. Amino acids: CASSSGLAGPGELFF.